This TCR beta chain is from a study of metastatic and nonmetastatic thyroid tumors. General study results and limits: Within blood and tumor, benign nodules reportedly had significantly lower TCR beta diversity than malignant thyroid tumors did.

This clone was recorded many times. The target antigen is unknown. TCRdb re-clonotyped the PCR reads via MiXCR. The table includes some 93,000 clones, approximately 11% detected once. Trimming pared 3 bases from V and 8 bases from J, leaving 17 bases between. CDR1 and CDR2 (germline): SGHAT, FQNNGV. This CDR3 region has 16 residues. Patients were all untreated before their thyroid surgery. The receptor was derived from a female donor with papillary thyroid cancer or a benign thyroid nodule (not recorded which). Some clones in this sample may be carry-over from other donors' samples. The material sequenced was blood. The chain uses TRBV11-2 and TRBJ1-6; D uncertain. CDR3 region: CASSFSLGRSHSPLHF. The CDR3 DNA reads TGTGCCAGCAGCTTTAGTTTGGGAAGATCTCATTCACCCCTCCACTTT.